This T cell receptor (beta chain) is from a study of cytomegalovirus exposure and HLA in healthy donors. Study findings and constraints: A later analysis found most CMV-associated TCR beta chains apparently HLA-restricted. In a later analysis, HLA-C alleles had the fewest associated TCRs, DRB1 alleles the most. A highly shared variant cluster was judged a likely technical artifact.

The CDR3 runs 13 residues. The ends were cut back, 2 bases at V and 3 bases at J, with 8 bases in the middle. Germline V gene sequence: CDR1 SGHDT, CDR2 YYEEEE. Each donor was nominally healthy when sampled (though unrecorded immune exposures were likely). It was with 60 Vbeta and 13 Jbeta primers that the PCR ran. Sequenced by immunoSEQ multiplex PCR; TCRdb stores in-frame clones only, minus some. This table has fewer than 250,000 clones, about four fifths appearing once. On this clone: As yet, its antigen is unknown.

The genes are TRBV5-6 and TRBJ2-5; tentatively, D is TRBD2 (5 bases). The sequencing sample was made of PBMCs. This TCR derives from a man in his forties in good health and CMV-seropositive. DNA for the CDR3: TGTGCCAGCAGCTTCCCAGCGGAAGAGACCCAGTACTTC. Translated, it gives CASSFPAEETQYF.